Listed below are T cell receptor beta chains from one sample, sequenced in a study of T cell changes during pregnancy in multiple sclerosis. Here immunoSEQ multiplex PCR was the method, and the copy in TCRdb shows in-frame clones only, minus some. The table records 40,000 to 50,000 clones, almost 95% of them present only once. The specimen comprised CD4+ T cells from peripheral blood mononuclear cells, sampled in the second trimester of pregnancy. The receptor set was obtained from a female donor in good health, enrolled as a control in a pregnancy study. Both conserved end residues are part of each CDR3. Each record gives: CDR3 DNA, CDR3 protein, CDR3 length, D gene, clone size, V gene, J gene. The D gene is left open where the match is weak. Size is omitted from some rows. Given values are once, few, many or a class for expanded clones.

CDR3nt: TGTGCCAGCAGCTTGCCTGGGCTTCAAGAGACCCAGTACTTC; CDR3aa: CASSLPGLQETQYF; len: 14; d_gene: .; abundance: once; v_gene: TRBV5-6; j_gene: TRBJ2-5
CDR3nt: TGTGCCAGCAGCTCCGGGACAGGGAGGAACACTGAAGCTTTCTTT; CDR3aa: CASSSGTGRNTEAFF; len: 15; d_gene: TRBD1; abundance: .; v_gene: TRBV5-4; j_gene: TRBJ1-1
CDR3nt: TGTGCCAGTTTTTTCGCTCGGGACTCCCAAAGGGGGCGGGAAGGCTACACCTTC; CDR3aa: CASFFARDSQRGREGYTF; len: 18; d_gene: TRBD1; abundance: .; v_gene: TRBV19; j_gene: TRBJ1-2
CDR3nt: TGTGCCAGCAGCTTGGAAGGGAGGTCCTACAATGAGCAGTTCTTC; CDR3aa: CASSLEGRSYNEQFF; len: 15; d_gene: .; abundance: .; v_gene: TRBV5-8; j_gene: TRBJ2-1
CDR3nt: TGTGCCAGCAGCTTCGCGACAGCAGGTGGGAACACTGAAGCTTTCTTT; CDR3aa: CASSFATAGGNTEAFF; len: 16; d_gene: .; abundance: once; v_gene: TRBV7-8; j_gene: TRBJ1-1
CDR3nt: TGTGCCAGTAGTATAGGGGTCAGGATCAATCAGCCCCAGCATTTT; CDR3aa: CASSIGVRINQPQHF; len: 15; d_gene: .; abundance: .; v_gene: TRBV19; j_gene: TRBJ1-5
CDR3nt: TGTGCCAGCAGTGTACAGGGGTACACAGATATGCAGTATTTT; CDR3aa: CASSVQGYTDMQYF; len: 14; d_gene: TRBD1; abundance: .; v_gene: TRBV27; j_gene: TRBJ2-3
CDR3nt: TGTGCCAGTAGTATGACAGGGGCAGGTCAGCCCCAGCATTTT; CDR3aa: CASSMTGAGQPQHF; len: 14; d_gene: TRBD1; abundance: once; v_gene: TRBV19; j_gene: TRBJ1-5
CDR3nt: TGTGCCAGCAGCTGGGGACGGACGGGGGCCTACGAGCAGTACTTC; CDR3aa: CASSWGRTGAYEQYF; len: 15; d_gene: .; abundance: .; v_gene: TRBV7-8; j_gene: TRBJ2-7
CDR3nt: TGTGCCAGCAGCCCCCTAAAAGCCGGACAGGGGGAAAAACTGTTTTTT; CDR3aa: CASSPLKAGQGEKLFF; len: 16; d_gene: TRBD1; abundance: once; v_gene: TRBV9; j_gene: TRBJ1-4
CDR3nt: TGCGCCAGCAGCCAGGAACTAGCGGGGGGACCGTTAGCCCCCGAGCAGTACTTC; CDR3aa: CASSQELAGGPLAPEQYF; len: 18; d_gene: TRBD2; abundance: .; v_gene: TRBV4-3; j_gene: TRBJ2-7
CDR3nt: TGTGCCAGCAGTGATCGAGGGATCGGTCAGCCCCAGCATTTT; CDR3aa: CASSDRGIGQPQHF; len: 14; d_gene: .; abundance: once; v_gene: TRBV2; j_gene: TRBJ1-5
CDR3nt: TGTGCCAGCAGCTCGACAGGGGGCCATAATTCACCCCTCCACTTT; CDR3aa: CASSSTGGHNSPLHF; len: 15; d_gene: TRBD1; abundance: once; v_gene: TRBV7-3; j_gene: TRBJ1-6
CDR3nt: TGTGCCAGCAGCCAAGCTCGGCGGGCCTACGAGCAGTACTTC; CDR3aa: CASSQARRAYEQYF; len: 14; d_gene: .; abundance: .; v_gene: TRBV4-2; j_gene: TRBJ2-7
CDR3nt: TGTGCCAGCCGACAGACCTCTAACTATGGCTACACCTTC; CDR3aa: CASRQTSNYGYTF; len: 13; d_gene: .; abundance: .; v_gene: TRBV6-1; j_gene: TRBJ1-2
CDR3nt: TGTGCCAGCAGTGACCGGACAGGGGGCACTCAGCCCCAGCATTTT; CDR3aa: CASSDRTGGTQPQHF; len: 15; d_gene: TRBD1; abundance: .; v_gene: TRBV2; j_gene: TRBJ1-5
CDR3nt: TGTGCCAGCAGTGAGATAGCGGGCGATGAGCAGTTCTTC; CDR3aa: CASSEIAGDEQFF; len: 13; d_gene: TRBD2; abundance: .; v_gene: TRBV6-1; j_gene: TRBJ2-1
CDR3nt: TGCAGCGTTGGCAGTTCCGCTGGAAACACCATATATTTT; CDR3aa: CSVGSSAGNTIYF; len: 13; d_gene: .; abundance: .; v_gene: TRBV29-1; j_gene: TRBJ1-3
CDR3nt: TGTGCCAGCAGCCAGATCGGGGACAACCCCTACGAGCAGTACTTC; CDR3aa: CASSQIGDNPYEQYF; len: 15; d_gene: .; abundance: .; v_gene: TRBV4-2; j_gene: TRBJ2-7
CDR3nt: TGTGCCAGCAGCGTCGGGACACCTGGAAACACCATATATTTT; CDR3aa: CASSVGTPGNTIYF; len: 14; d_gene: .; abundance: .; v_gene: TRBV9; j_gene: TRBJ1-3
CDR3nt: TGTGCCAGCAGCGGCGACAGGGGTGGAAACATTCAGTACTTC; CDR3aa: CASSGDRGGNIQYF; len: 14; d_gene: TRBD1; abundance: once; v_gene: TRBV9; j_gene: TRBJ2-4
CDR3nt: TGTGCCAGCAGCTTAGGGGCAGGGGGTAACGAGCAGTACTTC; CDR3aa: CASSLGAGGNEQYF; len: 14; d_gene: TRBD1; abundance: .; v_gene: TRBV7-8; j_gene: TRBJ2-7
CDR3nt: TGTGCCAGCAGCTTGGGGCGGGAGCCTTACAATGAGCAGTTCTTC; CDR3aa: CASSLGREPYNEQFF; len: 15; d_gene: TRBD2; abundance: .; v_gene: TRBV5-6; j_gene: TRBJ2-1
CDR3nt: TGTGCCAGTAAGACCGGGGGAGAGACCCAGTACTTC; CDR3aa: CASKTGGETQYF; len: 12; d_gene: .; abundance: .; v_gene: TRBV19; j_gene: TRBJ2-5
CDR3nt: TGCGCCAGCAGCCAAGTAACCCACAGCACTAACTATGGCTACACCTTC; CDR3aa: CASSQVTHSTNYGYTF; len: 16; d_gene: .; abundance: once; v_gene: TRBV4-3; j_gene: TRBJ1-2
CDR3nt: TGTGCCAGCAGCCAAGATCCCGATTCACCCCTCCACTTT; CDR3aa: CASSQDPDSPLHF; len: 13; d_gene: .; abundance: .; v_gene: TRBV4-2; j_gene: TRBJ1-6
CDR3nt: TGTGCCAGCAGCCTCCCGGGGGGGCAAGAGACCCAGTACTTC; CDR3aa: CASSLPGGQETQYF; len: 14; d_gene: TRBD2; abundance: .; v_gene: TRBV13; j_gene: TRBJ2-5
CDR3nt: TGTGCCAGCAGCTACAGGGGAGGGAACACTGAAGCTTTCTTT; CDR3aa: CASSYRGGNTEAFF; len: 14; d_gene: TRBD1; abundance: .; v_gene: TRBV7-9; j_gene: TRBJ1-1
CDR3nt: TGTGCCAGCAGGGCACCGGGACAGTATAATTCACCCCTCCACTTT; CDR3aa: CASRAPGQYNSPLHF; len: 15; d_gene: TRBD1; abundance: .; v_gene: TRBV6-5; j_gene: TRBJ1-6
CDR3nt: TGTGCCAGTAGCGACAACTACTCGGGACAGGACACCATATATTTT; CDR3aa: CASSDNYSGQDTIYF; len: 15; d_gene: TRBD1; abundance: .; v_gene: TRBV19; j_gene: TRBJ1-3
CDR3nt: TGTGTCAGCTCTCGCATGAGTTTGCCCGACATCTATGGCTACACCTTC; CDR3aa: CVSSRMSLPDIYGYTF; len: 16; d_gene: .; abundance: once; v_gene: TRBV18; j_gene: TRBJ1-2
CDR3nt: TGTGCCAGCAGCGGACGGGAGGTGGCCCACACCATATATTTT; CDR3aa: CASSGREVAHTIYF; len: 14; d_gene: .; abundance: .; v_gene: TRBV2; j_gene: TRBJ1-3
CDR3nt: TGTGCCAGCCCCTCCTCTGGGGCCAACGTCCTGACTTTC; CDR3aa: CASPSSGANVLTF; len: 13; d_gene: .; abundance: .; v_gene: TRBV18; j_gene: TRBJ2-6
CDR3nt: TGTGCCAGCAGCGTAGGACAGGGGGCGCAAAATTCACCCCTCCACTTT; CDR3aa: CASSVGQGAQNSPLHF; len: 16; d_gene: TRBD1; abundance: .; v_gene: TRBV9; j_gene: TRBJ1-6
CDR3nt: TGTGCCAGCAGTTTCTCCCTGTGGGGCCTCCGGGATTCACCCCTCCACTTT; CDR3aa: CASSFSLWGLRDSPLHF; len: 17; d_gene: .; abundance: .; v_gene: TRBV27; j_gene: TRBJ1-6